This TCR beta chain was obtained from a study of blood T cell repertoires in COVID-19. At the level of the study: Samples taken during acute and convalescent COVID-19 were collected in the United States, Italy and Spain.

This clone has just one count. CDR3 length: 16 amino acids. After removal of 5 bases from V and 9 bases from J, the junction contained 13 bases not matched to a gene. Germline CDR1 is LNHDA and CDR2 is SQIVND (reference sequence). The data were produced by immunoSEQ multiplex PCR, yet TCRdb's version contains in-frame clones alone and is incomplete. The sample lists 25,000 to 35,000 clones; approximately 86% were seen once. The J gene is TRBJ1-6, the V gene TRBV19; the match to TRBD1 covers 7 bases. The clonotype originates from a human donor in a cohort sampled during active COVID-19. The donor label of this sample is uncertain. Sequencing used peripheral blood. The CDR3 is CASSVGQDLYGSPLHF. CDR3 coding DNA: TGTGCCAGTAGTGTCGGACAGGATCTTTATGGTTCACCCCTCCACTTT.